This passage covers 3 T cell receptor beta chains from one sample sequenced in a study of human T cells and chemical hapten exposure. This sample's time point: patch test 3, about 24 weeks after DPC sensitization. Treatment noted: therapeutic diphenylcyclopropenone sensitization with weekly scalp DPC. TCRdb re-called the RACE reads through MiXCR, storing one row per CDR3 protein. Of 28,000 or so distinct CDR3 sequences in the sample, approximately 6% were seen once. The input for sequencing was whole blood, taken in connection with sensitization to the hapten diphenylcyclopropenone (DPC). These TCRs come from a man aged 25-40 years with alopecia areata. Some clones in this sample may be carry-over from other donors' samples.

This clonotype was counted at least ten times. The chain joins TRBV9 to TRBJ2-1; 12 nucleotides line up with TRBD2. The CDR3 has 16 amino acids. The V gene's germline CDR1 is SGDLS and CDR2 YYNGEE. The V and J ends lost 2 bases and 9 bases, in that order; junction bases with no gene match: 9. In DNA form, the CDR3 reads TGTGCCAGCAGCGTGGTTACTAGCGGGGGGAGTGGTGAGCAGTTCTTC. Residues: CASSVVTSGGSGEQFF.

The chain recombines TRBV7-9 with TRBJ2-7; weak D call: TRBD1 (5 bases). Trimming shortened V by 5 bases and J by 4 bases, and 9 bases separated the two germline ends. Per the germline V gene, CDR1 is SEHNR and CDR2 is FQNEAQ (reference sequence). The CDR3 sequence is 12 residues long. CDR3 bases: TGTGCCAGCAGCCCACAGGAATACGAGCAGTACTTC. This sequence encodes CASSPQEYEQYF.

This clonotype was counted many times. The chain links TRBV7-2 to TRBJ2-1; the D gene could be TRBD1 or TRBD2 (5 bases each). The CDR3 has 18 amino acids. The germline V gene has CDR1 SGHTA and CDR2 FQGNSA. V lost 8 bases, J lost 6 bases, and 29 bases lay in between. CDR3 bases: TGTGCCAGCTCCGCCGGGACGGGAAGAGGAGAAGGGAGCAATGAGCAGTTCTTC. It specifies CASSAGTGRGEGSNEQFF.